Below are 13 T cell receptor beta chains sequenced from a single sample in a study of OX40 agonist ivuxolimab in advanced cancers. TCRdb's copy holds only in-frame clones and misses some; the assay was immunoSEQ multiplex PCR. The sample includes fewer than 65,000 clones, around nine tenths seen only once; the top ten take approximately 7.2%. The sequenced sample was CD4+ or CD8+ T cells sorted from blood, obtained in a trial of the OX40 agonist ivuxolimab. All receptors come from an adult with an advanced solid tumor such as melanoma, head and neck, liver or kidney cancer.

The V gene is TRBV7-2, the J gene TRBJ2-1; D ambiguous. The CDR3 totals 13 residues. Trimming took off 1 base at V and 9 bases at J, with 10 bases between the two ends. The germline CDR1 and CDR2 sequences are SGHTA and FQGNSA. The CDR3 nucleotides are TGTGCCAGCAGCTTAGACCAGGCTCGTGAGCAGTTCTTC. Its protein is CASSLDQAREQFF.

The gene calls are TRBV9 and TRBJ2-1; D may be TRBD2 (6 bases). V gave up 0 bases and J gave up 7 bases, with 17 bases separating them. Germline assignment: CDR1 SGDLS and CDR2 YYNGEE. There are 16 residues in the CDR3. The CDR3 DNA reads as TGTGCCAGCAGCGTAGGTGGAGCGGGTTCGGGTAATGAGCAGTTCTTC. Its translation: CASSVGGAGSGNEQFF.

This clone was picked up one time. This rearrangement joins TRBV5-3 to TRBJ2-1, with TRBD2 as a possible D gene (7 bases). TRBV5-3 is noted as an ORF with a role that remains uncertain. CDR3 length: 18 residues. With 3 bases removed from V and 5 bases from J, the gap between germline ends came to 24 bases. The CDR3 nucleotides are TGTGCCAGAAGCTCCGTAGCGGGCCCACGCGAGGGGGACAATGAGCAGTTCTTC. Its protein product is CARSSVAGPREGDNEQFF.

The rearrangement links TRBV5-3 to TRBJ1-2, with D unclear. TRBV5-3 is filed as an ORF, its function uncertain. Trimming pared 1 base from V and 4 bases from J, leaving 14 bases between. The CDR3 extends over 15 amino acids. This chain's CDR3 is CARSLCIRGFYGYTF. Written as DNA, the CDR3 is TGTGCCAGAAGCTTGTGCATTCGAGGGTTCTATGGCTACACCTTC.

V and J are TRBV29-1 and TRBJ2-3, with 10 bases lining up with TRBD2. The CDR3 is 15 amino acids. V lost 5 bases to trimming and J lost 5 bases; unmatched junction nucleotides: 10. The germline gives CDR1 SQVTM, CDR2 ANQGSEA. CDR3 nucleotide sequence: TGCAGCGTTAGAACAGCGGGAGGGCCCCAAGATACGCAGTATTTT. Translation: CSVRTAGGPQDTQYF.

CDR3 nucleotide sequence: TGTGCCATCTCCCCTAGCGGGAGGGTCGGGGAGCTGTTTTTT. Its protein is CAISPSGRVGELFF. The V call is TRBV10-3, the J call TRBJ2-2; 12 bases map to TRBD2. Germline V CDR1 and CDR2: ENHRY, SYGVKD. This CDR3 contains 14 residues. V shed 8 bases and J 7 bases; nucleotides not matched to a gene: 5.

This chain uses TRBV28 with TRBJ2-7; TRBD2 matches at 12 bases. V lost 7 bases, J lost 2 bases, and 3 bases stayed unmatched. Germline CDR1 is MDHEN and CDR2 is SYDVKM. The CDR3 consists of 14 residues. In nucleotides, the CDR3 is TGTGCCAGCACCGGACTAGCGGGGCCCTACGAGCAGTACTTC. Translated, it gives CASTGLAGPYEQYF.

The genes are TRBV5-1 and TRBJ2-5; perhaps TRBD2 as D (6 bases). The CDR3 runs to 16 residues. Trimming cost V 0 bases and J 2 bases, with 14 bases left between them. Per germline, CDR1 SGHRS and CDR2 YFSETQ. Here the CDR3 DNA reads TGCGCCAGCAGCTTGGTTGGACTAACATTACAAGAGACCCAGTACTTC. It specifies CASSLVGLTLQETQYF.

The rearrangement links TRBV9 to TRBJ2-2; weak D call: TRBD1 (5 bases). CDR1 is SGDLS and CDR2 is YYNGEE in the germline V gene. V was cut by 2 bases and J by 6 bases, with 8 bases left in between. This CDR3 contains 13 residues. CDR3 nucleotides: TGTGCCAGCAGCGTTGGACAAGCCGGGGAGCTGTTTTTT. As protein: CASSVGQAGELFF.

The chain couples TRBV12-5 to TRBJ1-1; 9 bases are shared with TRBD1. In germline, CDR1 is LGHNT, CDR2 FRNRAP. The J segment lost 3 bases and the V segment lost 4 bases, leaving 6 bases of the junction unmatched. The CDR3 runs 15 residues. The CDR3 is CASGSGTGLYTEAFF. The DNA of the CDR3 is TGTGCTAGTGGTTCTGGGACAGGGTTGTACACTGAAGCTTTCTTT.

This clone was seen a single time. This chain joins TRBV2 and TRBJ2-1, with TRBD1 matching 8 bases. The germline CDR1 and CDR2 sequences are SNHLY and FYNNEI. The CDR3 covers 11 residues. Trimming at V came to 5 bases and at J to 15 bases, leaving 6 bases not matched to a gene. Written as DNA, the CDR3 is TGTGCCAGCAGTAGACAGGGGCGCCCGTTCTTC. Translated, it gives CASSRQGRPFF.

This sequence joins TRBV5-1 and TRBJ2-7; D is unresolved. The V and J ends lost 0 bases and 9 bases respectively, with 13 bases between them. The CDR3 contains 13 residues. Germline V gene sequence: CDR1 SGHRS, CDR2 YFSETQ. CDR3 residues: CASSLDSRMGQYF. The CDR3 bases are TGCGCCAGCAGCTTGGACTCGAGGATGGGGCAGTACTTC.

Written as DNA, the CDR3 is TGTGCCAGTAGTATAGCTTCGATCGGGGCGTTATCGAACACTGAAGCTTTCTTT. It encodes CASSIASIGALSNTEAFF. The chain employs TRBV19 and TRBJ1-1, with a tentative D call TRBD1 (5 bases). This CDR3 is built from 18 residues. CDR1 and CDR2 from the germline V gene are LNHDA and SQIVND (reference sequence). V gave up 1 base and J gave up 1 base, with 19 bases separating them.